This T cell receptor (beta chain) originates from a study of siplizumab effects on memory and regulatory T cells. Study-level results: Among sequences traceable to unstimulated CD4+ memory cells, alloreactive ones were significantly reduced by siplizumab. Unstimulated naive T cells seemed to show more diversity than memory cells did, and they also seemed to be among the major contributors to the alloresponse.

Sequencing used immunoSEQ multiplex PCR; TCRdb keeps in-frame clones, though not all of them. The sample has tens of thousands of clones, about 87% seen once. Trimming cost V 5 bases and J 2 bases; bases outside gene matches: 9. Per germline, CDR1 GTSNPN and CDR2 SVGIG (reference sequence). This CDR3 comprises 17 residues. This clone appeared a single time. What it recognizes is unknown. Sequenced material: Tregs sorted from blood. The TCR comes from a human donor in good health. The chain carries TRBV30 and TRBJ2-6; the match to TRBD2 covers 10 bases. CDR3 region: CAWVKVAGGPGANVLTF. The CDR3 region has the DNA TGTGCCTGGGTCAAGGTAGCGGGAGGCCCTGGGGCCAACGTCCTGACTTTC.